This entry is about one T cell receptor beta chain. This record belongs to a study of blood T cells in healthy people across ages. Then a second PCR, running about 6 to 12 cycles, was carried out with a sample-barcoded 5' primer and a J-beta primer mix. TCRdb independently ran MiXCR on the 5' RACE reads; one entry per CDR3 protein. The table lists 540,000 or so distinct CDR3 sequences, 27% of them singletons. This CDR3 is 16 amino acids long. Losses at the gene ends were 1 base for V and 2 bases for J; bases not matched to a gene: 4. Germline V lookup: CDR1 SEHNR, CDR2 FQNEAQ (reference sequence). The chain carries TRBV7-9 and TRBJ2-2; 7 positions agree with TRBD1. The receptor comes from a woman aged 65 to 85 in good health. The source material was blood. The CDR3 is CASSLERGRNTGELFF. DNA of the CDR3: TGTGCCAGCAGCTTAGAAAGGGGGCGAAACACCGGGGAGCTGTTTTTT.